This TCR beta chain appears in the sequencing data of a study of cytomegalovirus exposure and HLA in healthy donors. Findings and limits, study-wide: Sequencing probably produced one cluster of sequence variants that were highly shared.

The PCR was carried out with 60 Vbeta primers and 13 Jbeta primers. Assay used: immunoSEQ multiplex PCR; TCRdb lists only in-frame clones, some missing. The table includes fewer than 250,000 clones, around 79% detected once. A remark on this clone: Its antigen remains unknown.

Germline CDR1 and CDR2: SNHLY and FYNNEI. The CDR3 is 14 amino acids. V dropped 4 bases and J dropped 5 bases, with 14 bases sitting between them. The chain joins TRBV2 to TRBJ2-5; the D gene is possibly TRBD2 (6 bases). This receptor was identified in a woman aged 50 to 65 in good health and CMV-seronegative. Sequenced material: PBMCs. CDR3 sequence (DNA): TGTGCCAGCAGTGTTCGGCTAGCGAGCGAGACCCAGTACTTC. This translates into CASSVRLASETQYF.